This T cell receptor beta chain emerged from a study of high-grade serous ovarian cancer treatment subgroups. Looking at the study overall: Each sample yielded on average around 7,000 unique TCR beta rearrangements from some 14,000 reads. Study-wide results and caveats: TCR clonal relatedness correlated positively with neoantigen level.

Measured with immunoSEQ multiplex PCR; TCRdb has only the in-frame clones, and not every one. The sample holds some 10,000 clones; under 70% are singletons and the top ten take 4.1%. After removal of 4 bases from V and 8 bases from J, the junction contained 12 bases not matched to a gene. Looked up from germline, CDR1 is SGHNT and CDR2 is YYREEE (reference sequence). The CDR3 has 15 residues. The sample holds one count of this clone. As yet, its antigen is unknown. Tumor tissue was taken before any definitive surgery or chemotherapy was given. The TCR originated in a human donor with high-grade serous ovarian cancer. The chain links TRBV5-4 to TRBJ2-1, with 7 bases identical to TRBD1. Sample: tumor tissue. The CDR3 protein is CASSNTGVGRYEQFF. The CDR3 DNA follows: TGTGCCAGCAGCAATACAGGGGTAGGACGGTATGAGCAGTTCTTC.